Below, 11 T cell receptor beta chains from the same sample are listed, as sequenced in a study of blood T cell repertoires in COVID-19. TCRdb's table, derived via immunoSEQ multiplex PCR, lists solely in-frame clones and lacks some. The data show around 76,000 clones, around 85% seen once. Sequencing input: peripheral blood. The receptors shown here come from a man of 80 years or more with acute or convalescent COVID-19.

The chain joins TRBV18 to TRBJ2-3; D ambiguous. This CDR3 region has 14 residues. Trimming shortened V by 2 bases and J by 2 bases, and 8 bases separated the two germline ends. Germline values: CDR1 KGHSH, CDR2 LQKENI. Written as DNA, the CDR3 is TGTGCCAGCTCACCAATCGACTCCACAGATACGCAGTATTTT. Translating it yields CASSPIDSTDTQYF.

V usage is TRBV7-9 and J usage is TRBJ2-5; D is unresolved. V was trimmed by 1 base and J by 2 bases, leaving 8 bases between them. Germline V gene data show CDR1 as SEHNR and CDR2 as FQNEAQ (reference sequence). The length of the CDR3 is 14 residues. CDR3 region: CASSLGAIQETQYF. The CDR3 DNA follows: TGTGCCAGCAGCTTAGGGGCCATACAAGAGACCCAGTACTTC.

The V call is TRBV7-9, the J call TRBJ1-2; weak D call: TRBD1 (5 bases). This CDR3 spans 13 amino acids. CDR1 and CDR2 (germline): SEHNR, FQNEAQ (reference sequence). Deletions cut 1 base from V and 3 bases from J, with 6 bases between. CDR3 coding DNA: TGTGCCAGCAGCTTAGAAGGGGACTATGGCTACACCTTC. This translates into CASSLEGDYGYTF.

The CDR3 here is CSVDFLGGRGYEQYF. In nucleotides, the CDR3 is TGCAGCGTTGATTTTTTAGGGGGCAGGGGCTACGAGCAGTACTTC. The genes are TRBV29-1 and TRBJ2-7; 7 nucleotides match TRBD1. Germline CDR1 is SQVTM and CDR2 is ANQGSEA. The V segment lost 3 bases and the J segment 3 bases; nucleotides outside the gene matches: 11. The CDR3 has 15 residues.

This rearrangement joins TRBV5-1 to TRBJ2-3, with 10 bases that match TRBD2. The CDR3 sequence is 16 residues long. Germline V gene data show CDR1 as SGHRS and CDR2 as YFSETQ. With V trimmed by 0 bases and J by 1 base, 2 bases remained unmatched. CDR3 nucleotide sequence: TGCGCCAGCAGCTTGGCCCTAGCGGGGGGCACAGATACGCAGTATTTT. Amino acids: CASSLALAGGTDTQYF.

J is TRBJ2-3 and V is TRBV19; the match to TRBD2 covers 7 bases. The CDR3 spans 16 residues. From germline, CDR1 is LNHDA and CDR2 SQIVND (reference sequence). V shed 5 bases and J 1 base; nucleotides not matched to a gene: 9. CDR3 in DNA: TGTGCCAGTAGTCCTTCCCGGGGGGACGGCACAGATACGCAGTATTTT. This translates into CASSPSRGDGTDTQYF.

The chain is built from TRBV4-3 and TRBJ1-5, with 7 positions matching TRBD1. The CDR3 is 15 residues long. The J segment lost 6 bases and the V segment lost 0 bases, leaving 5 bases of the junction unmatched. CDR1 is LGHNA, CDR2 YSLEER, per germline. CDR3 bases: TGCGCCAGCAGCCAAGATAGGACAGGTTTTCAGCCCCAGCATTTT. It codes for CASSQDRTGFQPQHF.

This clone was seen a single time. V usage is TRBV7-2 and J usage is TRBJ1-2, with 7 bases matching TRBD1. Germline CDR1 is SGHTA and CDR2 is FQGNSA. V gave up 0 bases and J gave up 8 bases; unmatched junction bases: 6. CDR3 length equals 14 residues. The CDR3 region has the DNA TGTGCCAGCAGCTTAGCGAGGACAGGAAGGGGCTACACCTTC. Translation gives CASSLARTGRGYTF.

The V gene is TRBV28, the J gene TRBJ1-3; no clear D. Trimming pared 7 bases from V and 4 bases from J, leaving 11 bases between. Germline V gene lookup returns CDR1 MDHEN and CDR2 SYDVKM. The CDR3 runs 13 residues. The CDR3 protein is CASNTPGGNTIYF. The CDR3 DNA sequence: TGTGCCAGCAATACTCCCGGGGGAAACACCATATATTTT.

The chain carries TRBV14 and TRBJ2-4, with D possibly being TRBD2 (7 bases). Trimming removed 4 bases at V and 9 bases at J, with 16 bases between. This CDR3 contains 14 residues. Germline-derived CDR1 and CDR2 are SGHDN and FVKESK. Written as DNA, the CDR3 is TGTGCCAGCAGCCCCGATCGGGGGGCGGCCATTCAGTACTTC. Translation gives CASSPDRGAAIQYF.

This sequence joins TRBV7-2 and TRBJ2-1; 7 bases are shared with TRBD1. Germline CDR1 SGHTA, CDR2 FQGNSA. V dropped 6 bases and J dropped 0; count of bases not matched to a gene: 2. This CDR3 is 14 amino acids long. This chain's CDR3 is CASSDRASYNEQFF. Written as DNA, the CDR3 is TGTGCCAGCAGTGACAGGGCCTCCTACAATGAGCAGTTCTTC.